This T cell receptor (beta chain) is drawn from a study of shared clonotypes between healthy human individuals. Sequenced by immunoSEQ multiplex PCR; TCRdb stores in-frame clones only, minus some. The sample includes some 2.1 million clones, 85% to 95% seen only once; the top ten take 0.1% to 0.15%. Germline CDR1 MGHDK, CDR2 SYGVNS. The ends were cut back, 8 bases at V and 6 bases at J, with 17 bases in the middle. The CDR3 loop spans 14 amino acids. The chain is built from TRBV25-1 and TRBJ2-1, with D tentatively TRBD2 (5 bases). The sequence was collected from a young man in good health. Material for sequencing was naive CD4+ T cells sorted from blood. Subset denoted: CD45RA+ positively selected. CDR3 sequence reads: CASGTTRVGNEQFF. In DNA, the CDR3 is TGTGCCAGCGGTACTACTAGAGTCGGCAATGAGCAGTTCTTC.